This T cell receptor beta chain derives from a study of T cells in Graves' hyperthyroidism and ophthalmopathy. Study-wide results and caveats: Stable hyperthyroidism was separated from ophthalmopathy by a model based on 13 V-J features.

Concerning this clonotype: The antigen is undetermined.

V lost 4 bases, J lost 4 bases, and 19 bases lay in between. The CDR3 is 16 amino acids. The germline CDR1 and CDR2 sequences are SGHRS and YFSETQ. RNA transcripts gave rise to amplified TCR beta CDR3 regions. The primer set for the first-round RT-PCR of the TCR CDR3 was HTBI. TCRdb itself ran the multiplex PCR reads through MiXCR, one entry per CDR3 protein. The sample lists around 340,000 distinct CDR3 sequences, roughly 21% seen once, with 50% in the top ten. Uncontrolled infection, other autoimmune disease, pregnancy or lactation disqualified patients from enrolment. The chain has TRBV5-1 and TRBJ2-3; TRBD2 is a possible D gene (6 bases). The sequenced sample was blood. The clonotype originates from a woman between 45 and 65 years old with Graves' hyperthyroidism. CDR3 sequence (DNA): TGCGCCAGCAGCCCCCTAGGGACTTTCCGTGCAGATACGCAGTATTTT. Amino acids: CASSPLGTFRADTQYF.